Below are 4 T cell receptor beta chains sequenced from a single sample in a study of blood T cell repertoires in COVID-19. Sequencing was performed with immunoSEQ multiplex PCR; in TCRdb, only in-frame clones are kept and a portion is missing. The sample yields 100,000 or so clones, over 80% seen once. The sequenced material came from peripheral blood. The receptors come from an older woman with active or convalescent COVID-19.

The chain employs TRBV7-9 and TRBJ1-2; 9 nucleotides line up with TRBD1. Germline CDR1 and CDR2: SEHNR and FQNEAQ (reference sequence). V was pared by 3 bases and J by 8 bases, with 1 base of the junction left unmatched. The CDR3 is 12 residues long. The CDR3 DNA reads TGTGCCAGCAGCTTTACAGGGGGCGGCTACACCTTC. This sequence encodes CASSFTGGGYTF. Full variable domain (rest looked up from reference TRBV7-9 and TRBJ1-2): DTGVSQNPRHKITKRGQNVTFRCDPISEHNRLYWYRQTLGQGPEFLTYFQNEAQLEKSRLLSDRFSAERPKGSFSTLEIQRTEQGDSAMYLCASSFTGGGYTFGSGTRLTVV.

The chain is built from TRBV6-5 and TRBJ2-7, with D possibly matching TRBD2 (6 bases). Between the trimmed V and J ends, which lost 11 bases and 0 bases, there was a span of 17 bases. Per germline, CDR1 MNHEY and CDR2 SVGAGI. The length of the CDR3 is 14 residues. CDR3 DNA: TGTGCCGCTCTTCCTGCGGACTACTCCTACGAGCAGTACTTC. Amino acid sequence: CAALPADYSYEQYF.

The genes are TRBV3-1 (or the pseudogene TRBV3-2) and TRBJ1-2; TRBD1 is a possible D gene (5 bases). This CDR3 region has 15 residues. Between the trimmed V and J ends, which lost 0 bases and 4 bases, there was a span of 12 bases. Germline values: CDR1 LGHDT, CDR2 YNNKEL (reference sequence). This CDR3 reads CASSQEAGIIYGYTF. The CDR3 DNA is TGTGCCAGCAGCCAAGAGGCAGGGATTATCTATGGCTACACCTTC.

The chain couples TRBV9 to TRBJ2-5, with 10 positions matching TRBD2. CDR1 is SGDLS, CDR2 YYNGEE, per germline. Losses at the gene ends were 2 bases for V and 2 bases for J; bases not matched to a gene: 3. The CDR3 contains 15 residues. CDR3 protein: CASSVPAGGQETQYF. CDR3 nucleotide sequence: TGTGCCAGCAGCGTTCCAGCGGGGGGGCAAGAGACCCAGTACTTC.